This T cell receptor (beta chain) was recovered during a study of human T cells and chemical hapten exposure. Study conclusions and caveats: Versus controls, significantly more large CDR3 similarity clusters arose from expanded TCRs.

In the case of this clonotype: Its cognate antigen is unknown.

Individual cDNA molecules (in the library) carried attached unique molecular identifiers. TCRdb reanalysed the RACE reads using MiXCR and keeps one entry per CDR3 protein. Of 95,000 to 150,000 distinct CDR3 sequences listed, approximately 10% are singletons. Looked up from germline, CDR1 is SNHLY and CDR2 is FYNNEI. This CDR3 comprises 13 residues. V shed 8 bases and J 6 bases; nucleotides not matched to a gene: 9. Time point: patch test 3, about 24 weeks after DPC sensitization. Documented treatment: therapeutic diphenylcyclopropenone sensitization with weekly scalp DPC. Every donor had alopecia and was 18 to 70 years old; all were suitable for DPC.

This receptor was taken from a woman aged 45 to 65 with alopecia areata. Some clones in this sample may be carry-over from other donors' samples. The chain is built from TRBV2 and TRBJ1-1, with TRBD1 matching over 7 bases. The specimen comprised whole blood, sampled in connection with sensitization to the hapten diphenylcyclopropenone (DPC). The CDR3 DNA reads TGTGCCAGCGGAAGTTCCGGGACAGCTGAAGCTTTCTTT. Translation: CASGSSGTAEAFF.